This TCR beta chain was captured by sequencing in a study of siplizumab effects on memory and regulatory T cells. V was pared by 8 bases and J by 0 bases, with 6 bases of the junction left unmatched. Germline-derived CDR1 and CDR2 are MNHNS and SASEGT. The CDR3 sequence is 15 residues long. Assay used: immunoSEQ multiplex PCR; TCRdb lists only in-frame clones, some missing. This table holds 65,000 to 70,000 clones, 80% to 90% found once. The sample comprised Tregs sorted from blood. This sequence was found in a human donor in good health. The rearrangement uses TRBV6-1 and TRBJ1-2; 10 positions agree with TRBD1. The CDR3 sequence: CASVPGQGTNYGYTF. CDR3 nucleotides: TGTGCCAGCGTCCCGGGACAGGGGACTAACTATGGCTACACCTTC.